One sample yielded the 9 T cell receptor beta chains listed below, sequenced in a study of blood T cell repertoires in COVID-19. The table came from immunoSEQ multiplex PCR; TCRdb's copy has only in-frame clones and leaves some out. Of 250,000 to 300,000 clones in the sample, about nine tenths were seen once. The sample taken for sequencing was peripheral blood. These receptors were collected from a woman under 40 with COVID-19, enrolled during active disease.

V and J are TRBV4-2 and TRBJ1-2, with 7 bases fitting TRBD1. CDR1 is LGHNA and CDR2 is YNFKEQ in the germline V gene. The V segment lost 4 bases and the J segment 5 bases; nucleotides outside the gene matches: 10. There are 15 residues in the CDR3. The CDR3 loop is CASSRTGTAEYGYTF. CDR3 DNA: TGTGCCAGCAGCCGCACCGGGACAGCAGAGTATGGCTACACCTTC.

The chain has TRBV10-3 and TRBJ1-2; 8 bases line up with TRBD1. Germline V gene data show CDR1 as ENHRY and CDR2 as SYGVKD. The trim removed 2 bases at V and 6 bases at J, leaving 2 bases unmatched. The CDR3 extends over 13 amino acids. The CDR3 DNA follows: TGTGCCATCAGTGAGGGACAGGGAAATGGCTACACCTTC. Translation: CAISEGQGNGYTF.

Details on this clone: Other DNA sequences in this specimen translate into the identical CDR3. The CDR3 sequence is CASSFGGGSPLHF. CDR3 bases: TGTGCCAGCAGTTTTGGGGGGGGGTCACCCCTCCACTTT. The V and J genes are TRBV27 and TRBJ1-6; TRBD1 is a possible D gene (5 bases). Germline V CDR1 and CDR2: MNHEY, SMNVEV (reference sequence). The germline V and J ends were trimmed by 3 bases and 10 bases, with 10 bases remaining between them. The CDR3 has 13 residues.

CDR3 in DNA: TGTGCCAGCAGAGAGGGACTAGCGGGGACAGATACGCAGTATTTT. The encoded protein is CASREGLAGTDTQYF. The rearrangement links TRBV5-4 to TRBJ2-3; 13 bases fit TRBD2. After removal of 5 bases from V and 3 bases from J, the junction contained 3 bases not matched to a gene. Germline V gene lookup returns CDR1 SGHNT and CDR2 YYREEE (reference sequence). CDR3 length: 15 residues.

The chain is built from TRBV5-1 and TRBJ1-4; 8 nucleotides match TRBD1. Germline V gives CDR1 SGHRS, CDR2 YFSETQ. The CDR3 consists of 15 residues. V was clipped by 2 bases and J by 8 bases; unmatched bases: 8. DNA for the CDR3: TGCGCCAGCAGCTTAATTGGAGGACAGGGCGAAAAACTGTTTTTT. As protein: CASSLIGGQGEKLFF.

This chain joins TRBV4-1 and TRBJ1-6; D is ambiguous. The CDR3 has 12 residues. Trimming took 5 bases from V and 7 from J, leaving 6 bases between them. Germline V gene data show CDR1 as MGHRA and CDR2 as YSYEKL. The CDR3 spells CASSNTNSPLHF. The CDR3 DNA sequence: TGCGCCAGCAGCAACACAAATTCACCCCTCCACTTT.

The chain carries TRBV2 and TRBJ1-6; tentatively, D is TRBD1 (5 bases). The CDR3 contains 16 residues. Looked up from germline, CDR1 is SNHLY and CDR2 is FYNNEI. V was cut by 6 bases and J by 8 bases, with 20 bases left in between. CDR3 nucleotides: TGTGCCAGCAGCGAAAACCGGGCAGGGTCTTATTCACCCCTCCACTTT. The encoded protein is CASSENRAGSYSPLHF.

The J gene is TRBJ2-5, the V gene TRBV18, with TRBD2 matching 13 bases. The CDR3 is made up of 16 amino acids. The junction had 9 bases not matched to a gene; V was cut back by 6 bases and J by 5 bases. The germline V gene has CDR1 KGHSH and CDR2 LQKENI. CDR3 DNA sequence: TGTGCCAGCTCCCCGATTACTAGCGGGGGGGCCGAGACCCAGTACTTC. Translating it yields CASSPITSGGAETQYF. The full variable domain, with the rest looked up from reference TRBV18 and TRBJ2-5, is NAGVMQNPRHLVRRRGQEARLRCSPMKGHSHVYWYRQLPEEGLKFMVYLQKENIIDESGMPKERFSAEFPKEGPSILRIQQVVRGDSAAYFCASSPITSGGAETQYFGPGTRLLVL.

This clone was seen a handful of times. The rearrangement uses TRBV27 and TRBJ2-7; 7 bases match TRBD1. The CDR3 extends over 12 amino acids. J lost 4 bases, V lost 6 bases, and 3 bases had no gene match. Looked up from germline, CDR1 is MNHEY and CDR2 is SMNVEV (reference sequence). The CDR3 bases are TGTGCCAGCAGCCGACAGGGATACGAGCAGTACTTC. This sequence encodes CASSRQGYEQYF.